The 4 T cell receptor beta chains below were found in one sample sequenced in a study of beta chain features in type 1 diabetes. Every bit of the isolated RNA underwent reverse transcription, so sequencing read expressed TCRB transcripts. Assay: immunoSEQ multiplex PCR; the TCRdb copy retains only in-frame clones and omits some. The sample records roughly 230,000 clones, about a tenth being singletons. Regarding the study as a whole: Researchers report that Type 1 diabetes patients had moderately but significantly shorter TCRB CDR3s across all four CD4+ subsets.

Their target antigens are unknown. The sequencing input was naive CD4+ T cells from blood. Receptor source: a man aged 25-45 years with type 1 diabetes.

A note on this clone: Other nucleotide sequences in the sample specify the same CDR3. The gene calls are TRBV18 and TRBJ2-7, with D maybe TRBD1 (6 bases). Trimming removed 0 bases from V and 3 bases from J, with 6 bases in between. Germline assignment: CDR1 KGHSH and CDR2 LQKENI. This CDR3 region has 13 residues. The CDR3 reads CASSPPGGYEQYF. The CDR3 coding sequence is TGTGCCAGCTCACCACCAGGGGGCTACGAGCAGTACTTC.

This clone occurred a few times. The V gene is TRBV30, the J gene TRBJ1-1, with D perhaps TRBD1 (5 bases). CDR1 is GTSNPN, CDR2 SVGIG, per germline (reference sequence). V was shortened by 3 bases and J by 11 bases, with 16 bases between the two germline ends. CDR3 length: 12 amino acids. The CDR3 region is CAWSPGGERAFF. CDR3 bases: TGTGCCTGGAGCCCCGGGGGGGAGAGGGCTTTCTTT. Together with reference TRBV30 and TRBJ1-1, the CDR3 gives the full variable domain: SQTIHQWPATLVQPVGSPLSLECTVEGTSNPNLYWYRQAAGRGLQLLFYSVGIGQISSEVPQNLSASRPQDRQFILSSKKLLLSDSGFYLCAWSPGGERAFFGQGTRLTVV.

The V gene is TRBV7-2, the J gene TRBJ2-1, with 9 bases that match TRBD1. The V and J ends lost 6 bases and 3 bases, in that order; junction bases with no gene match: 6. CDR1 SGHTA and CDR2 FQGNSA come from the germline V gene. The CDR3 covers 15 residues. The CDR3 DNA reads TGTGCCAGCAGATGGGACAGGGAAAACTACAATGAGCAGTTCTTC. This encodes CASRWDRENYNEQFF. The variable domain in full, with the rest retrieved from reference TRBV7-2 and TRBJ2-1, is GAGVSQSPSNKVTEKGKDVELRCDPISGHTALYWYRQSLGQGLEFLIYFQGNSAPDKSGLPSDRFSAERTGGSVSTLTIQRTQQEDSAVYLCASRWDRENYNEQFFGPGTRLTVL.

Only a few counts were recorded for this clone. The rearrangement uses TRBV5-1 and TRBJ2-1, with 13 bases matching TRBD2. The germline CDR1 and CDR2 sequences are SGHRS and YFSETQ. The J segment lost 4 bases and the V segment lost 3 bases, leaving 4 bases of the junction unmatched. The CDR3 totals 16 residues. The CDR3 is CASSSGTSGVYNEQFF. The CDR3 DNA reads TGCGCCAGCAGCTCCGGGACTAGCGGGGTTTACAATGAGCAGTTCTTC.